This passage covers 16 T cell receptor beta chains from one sample sequenced in a study of blood T cell repertoires in COVID-19. Profiling relied on immunoSEQ multiplex PCR, and the TCRdb table lists in-frame clones only, not all of them. This table holds about 440,000 clones, roughly 88% found once. Source material: peripheral blood. The origin of the receptors is a woman aged 50 to 60 with COVID-19, enrolled during active disease.

The chain is built from TRBV2 and TRBJ2-1, with unresolved D. CDR3 length: 12 amino acids. Trimming took 4 bases from V and 9 from J, leaving 10 bases between them. Germline loops: CDR1 SNHLY, CDR2 FYNNEI. CDR3 bases: TGTGCCAGCAGTGGAGGTAGGCCTGAGCAGTTCTTC. Translated, it gives CASSGGRPEQFF.

For this clone: This may stem from a read error, because a much larger clone lies one nucleotide away. V is TRBV7-2 and J is TRBJ1-2, with 9 bases aligning to TRBD1. V trimming: 4 bases; J trimming: 3 bases; junction bases outside the gene matches: 3. The CDR3 has 14 amino acids. The germline gives CDR1 SGHTA, CDR2 FQGNSA. CDR3 protein: CASSSRTGDYGYTF. DNA for the CDR3: TGTGCCAGCAGCTCACGGACAGGGGACTATGGCTACACCTTC. Looking up the rest from reference TRBV7-2 and TRBJ1-2 gives the full variable domain: GAGVSQSPSNKVTEKGKDVELRCDPISGHTALYWYRQSLGQGLEFLIYFQGNSAPDKSGLPSDRFSAERTGGSVSTLTIQRTQQEDSAVYLCASSSRTGDYGYTFGSGTRLTVV.

The chain links TRBV30 to TRBJ2-5, with 7 bases fitting TRBD2. The germline gives CDR1 GTSNPN, CDR2 SVGIG (reference sequence). V shed 7 bases and J 2 bases; nucleotides not matched to a gene: 1. There are 11 residues in the CDR3. CDR3: CASGLQETQYF. The DNA of the CDR3 is TGTGCCTCGGGACTACAAGAGACCCAGTACTTC. Full variable domain (rest looked up from reference TRBV30 and TRBJ2-5): SQTIHQWPATLVQPVGSPLSLECTVEGTSNPNLYWYRQAAGRGLQLLFYSVGIGQISSEVPQNLSASRPQDRQFILSSKKLLLSDSGFYLCASGLQETQYFGPGTRLLVL.

This chain uses TRBV2 with TRBJ2-5; D is uncertain. V shed 6 bases and J shed 5 bases, with 7 bases lying between them. Germline V gene sequence: CDR1 SNHLY, CDR2 FYNNEI. This CDR3 is 11 amino acids long. DNA for the CDR3: TGTGCCAGCAGATTTAGCGAGACCCAGTACTTC. Encoded protein: CASRFSETQYF.

This clone has just a few counts. This same CDR3 is encoded by further DNA sequences in the sample. The V gene is TRBV2, the J gene TRBJ1-5, with D unclear. Trimming cost V 5 bases and J 0 bases, with 5 bases left between them. The CDR3 is 13 amino acids. Germline assignment: CDR1 SNHLY and CDR2 FYNNEI. DNA of the CDR3: TGTGCCAGCAGTCGAGATAGCAATCAGCCCCAGCATTTT. Translating gives CASSRDSNQPQHF.

This sequence joins TRBV9 and TRBJ2-3; 8 nucleotides line up with TRBD2. The CDR3 extends over 15 amino acids. CDR1 is SGDLS and CDR2 is YYNGEE in the germline V gene. The J segment lost 4 bases and the V segment lost 3 bases, leaving 7 bases of the junction unmatched. The CDR3 region has the DNA TGTGCCAGCAGCGCGGGACTAGTAGTTTCAGATACGCAGTATTTT. Translating gives CASSAGLVVSDTQYF.

This clone was picked up one time. V and J are TRBV12-3 or TRBV12-4 and TRBJ1-2; D might be TRBD1 (5 bases). Trimming stripped 2 bases from V and 8 bases from J, with 12 bases between. CDR3 length: 13 amino acids. CDR3 DNA: TGTGCCAGCAGTTTACTTACGGGGGACGGCTACACCTTC. Its protein product is CASSLLTGDGYTF.

V and J are TRBV7-9 and TRBJ1-1; no clear D gene. CDR3 size: 13 residues. Trimming cost V 5 bases and J 2 bases, with 9 bases left between them. Germline lookup yields CDR1 SEHNR and CDR2 FQNEAQ (reference sequence). This chain's CDR3 is CASSLEGNTEAFF. For the CDR3, the DNA is TGTGCCAGCAGCCTGGAGGGCAACACTGAAGCTTTCTTT.

The table lists this clone with a few counts. The chain has TRBV3-1 (or the pseudogene TRBV3-2) and TRBJ2-2; weak D call: TRBD2 (6 bases). V dropped 3 bases and J dropped 4 bases, with 9 bases sitting between them. Germline CDR1 is LGHDT and CDR2 is YNNKEL (reference sequence). The CDR3 totals 14 residues. CDR3 loop: CASSQGEATGELFF. CDR3 coding DNA: TGTGCCAGCAGCCAGGGGGAGGCCACCGGGGAGCTGTTTTTT.

J is TRBJ2-7 and V is TRBV6-6, with TRBD2 matching over 13 bases. The CDR3 contains 16 residues. J was trimmed by 4 bases and V by 0 bases; bases with no gene match: 3. Germline CDR1 is MNHNY and CDR2 is SVGAGI (reference sequence). The CDR3: CASSYSGTSGEYEQYF. As DNA, the CDR3 is TGTGCCAGCAGTTACTCCGGGACTAGCGGGGAGTACGAGCAGTACTTC.

The rearrangement joins TRBV5-1 to TRBJ2-7, with D perhaps TRBD2 (5 bases). Trimming took 4 bases from V and 6 from J, leaving 20 bases between them. In germline, CDR1 is SGHRS, CDR2 YFSETQ. The length of the CDR3 is 15 residues. The CDR3 here is CASSASVPGSGEQYF. CDR3 DNA sequence: TGCGCCAGCAGCGCCTCGGTGCCGGGGAGTGGCGAGCAGTACTTC.

The chain links TRBV30 to TRBJ1-1, with D unclear. Germline-derived CDR1 and CDR2 are GTSNPN and SVGIG (reference sequence). CDR3 size: 14 residues. Trimming pared 4 bases from V and 1 base from J, leaving 13 bases between. CDR3 nucleotide sequence: TGTGCCTGGAACACCGGGATATCGAACACTGAAGCTTTCTTT. Translated, it gives CAWNTGISNTEAFF.

J is TRBJ2-7 and V is TRBV9; 9 positions agree with TRBD2. This CDR3 is built from 16 residues. Unmatched junction bases numbered 8, after V lost 0 bases and J lost 4 bases. Germline V lookup: CDR1 SGDLS, CDR2 YYNGEE. In DNA, the CDR3 is TGTGCCAGCAGCGTAGCTGGGGCTAGCGGGGTGTACGAGCAGTACTTC. It specifies CASSVAGASGVYEQYF.

This clone appeared a single time. V and J are TRBV20-1 and TRBJ2-5; 7 bases align to TRBD2. Germline-derived CDR1 and CDR2 are DFQATT and SNEGSKA (reference sequence). With 3 bases clipped from V and 5 bases from J, the junction kept 9 bases outside the gene matches. CDR3 size: 14 residues. Here the CDR3 reads CSASPSGAGETQYF. Here the CDR3 DNA reads TGCAGTGCTAGTCCAAGCGGGGCGGGGGAGACCCAGTACTTC.

V usage is TRBV7-2 and J usage is TRBJ2-3; D gene uncertain. Germline CDR1 reads SGHTA; CDR2 reads FQGNSA. Trimming removed 5 bases at V and 5 bases at J, with 11 bases between. The CDR3 sequence is 13 residues long. As DNA, the CDR3 is TGTGCCAGCAGCCCTCAGTATTTAGATACGCAGTATTTT. Protein: CASSPQYLDTQYF.

This rearrangement joins TRBV30 to TRBJ1-3, with D perhaps TRBD1 (5 bases). Germline V gives CDR1 GTSNPN, CDR2 SVGIG (reference sequence). CDR3 size: 16 residues. V was shortened by 5 bases and J by 4 bases, with 21 bases between the two germline ends. This CDR3 is CAWYRIESKGGNTIYF. The CDR3 DNA follows: TGTGCCTGGTACAGGATCGAGTCCAAAGGAGGAAACACCATATATTTT. The full variable domain, with the rest looked up from reference TRBV30 and TRBJ1-3, is SQTIHQWPATLVQPVGSPLSLECTVEGTSNPNLYWYRQAAGRGLQLLFYSVGIGQISSEVPQNLSASRPQDRQFILSSKKLLLSDSGFYLCAWYRIESKGGNTIYFGEGSWLTVV.